Given below is one TCR beta chain in context. The sample originates from a study of control samples from healthy donors and cancer patients. TCRdb's table, derived via immunoSEQ multiplex PCR, lists solely in-frame clones and lacks some. The sample lists fewer than 120,000 clones, roughly 88% occurring once. The trim removed 3 bases at V and 2 bases at J, leaving 2 bases unmatched. The CDR3 length is 15 residues. The germline V gene encodes CDR1 SGHVS and CDR2 FNYEAQ. The J gene is TRBJ1-1, the V gene TRBV7-6; 11 nucleotides match TRBD1. The sequence was obtained from a woman aged 60-75 years with lung cancer. Sequencing used PBMCs. The CDR3 bases are TGTGCCAGCAGCTTCCGGACAGGGGGCAACACTGAAGCTTTCTTT. It specifies CASSFRTGGNTEAFF.